This paragraph reports one T cell receptor (beta chain). Original analysis: How many nucleated cells were present was estimated from reference gene primer amplification. Sequencing was performed with immunoSEQ multiplex PCR; in TCRdb, only in-frame clones are kept and a portion is missing. That table furnishes V, J and clone size, whereas the DNA furnished D and trimming. The data hold some 240,000 clones, with roughly 79% observed a single time. CDR1 and CDR2 from the germline V gene are LGHDT and YNNKEL (reference sequence). V gave up 4 bases and J gave up 1 base, with 13 bases separating them. CDR3 length: 15 residues. This specimen comes from a study of blood T cell repertoires in COVID-19. Turning to the study itself: Sources were T cells, B-cell-depleted T cells, or PBMCs; the material itself was cDNA or gDNA.

The chain combines TRBV3-1 (or the pseudogene TRBV3-2) with TRBJ1-1; D is unclear. This receptor was obtained from a woman older than 75 with COVID-19, enrolled during active disease. Material: peripheral blood. The CDR3 spells CASSPFGSKNTEAFF. CDR3 nucleotides: TGTGCCAGCAGCCCCTTCGGGTCAAAGAACACTGAAGCTTTCTTT.